Sequencing of this TCR beta chain was carried out in a study of cytomegalovirus exposure and HLA in healthy donors. V lost 2 bases and J lost 14, with 15 bases in between. Germline values: CDR1 SGHAT, CDR2 FQNNGV. This CDR3 has 13 amino acids. Measured with immunoSEQ multiplex PCR; TCRdb has only the in-frame clones, and not every one. The sample carries about 130,000 clones, 75% to 90% recorded once. Material: PBMCs. This TCR was sampled from a woman under 30 in good health and CMV-seronegative. The chain joins TRBV11-2 to TRBJ1-4; D might be TRBD1 (5 bases). The CDR3 region has the DNA TGTGCCAGCAGCTTAATAGGGGTGGGAAACCTGTTTTTT. The encoded protein is CASSLIGVGNLFF. The full variable domain, completed using reference TRBV11-2 and TRBJ1-4, is EAGVAQSPRYKIIEKRQSVAFWCNPISGHATLYWYQQILGQGPKLLIQFQNNGVVDDSQLPKDRFSAERLKGVDSTLKIQPAKLEDSAVYLCASSLIGVGNLFFGSGTQLSVL.